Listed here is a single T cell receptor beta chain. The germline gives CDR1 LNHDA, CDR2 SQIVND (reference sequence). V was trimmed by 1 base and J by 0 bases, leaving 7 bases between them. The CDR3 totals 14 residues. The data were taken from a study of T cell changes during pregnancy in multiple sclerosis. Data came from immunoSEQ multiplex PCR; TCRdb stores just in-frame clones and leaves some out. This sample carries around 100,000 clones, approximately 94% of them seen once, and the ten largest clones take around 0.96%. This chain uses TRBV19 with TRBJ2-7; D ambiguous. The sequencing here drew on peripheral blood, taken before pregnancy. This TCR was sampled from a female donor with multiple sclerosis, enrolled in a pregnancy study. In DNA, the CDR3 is TGTGCCAGTAGTATAGCGTCGAGCTCCTACGAGCAGTACTTC. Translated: CASSIASSSYEQYF.